This entry features one T cell receptor (beta chain) sequence. These data come from a study of identical twins. The CDR3 extends over 15 amino acids. V lost 5 bases, J lost 2 bases, and 15 bases lay in between. Germline-derived CDR1 and CDR2 are SGHVS and FNYEAQ. Using its own MiXCR run on the 5' RACE reads, TCRdb lists one record per CDR3 protein. The sample holds some 900,000 distinct CDR3 sequences; 9% to 15% are singletons and the top ten take about 1.5%. A further study also used this sample, focusing on yellow fever vaccine responses in identical twins.

Sequences were obtained from PBMCs. The rearrangement links TRBV7-6 to TRBJ2-5; D unresolved. The TCR sequence derives from a woman aged 18-29 years in good health. The CDR3 DNA reads TGTGCCAGCAGCCGAATCATCGAAACACAAGAGACCCAGTACTTC. It encodes CASSRIIETQETQYF. The whole variable domain, filled in from reference TRBV7-6 and TRBJ2-5, reads GAGVSQSPRYKVTKRGQDVALRCDPISGHVSLYWYRQALGQGPEFLTYFNYEAQQDKSGLPNDRFSAERPEGSISTLTIQRTEQRDSAMYRCASSRIIETQETQYFGPGTRLLVL.